Shown below are 5 T cell receptor beta chains from a single sample sequenced in a study of human T cells and chemical hapten exposure. Time point described: pre-sensitization, week 0. Described treatment: therapeutic diphenylcyclopropenone sensitization with weekly scalp DPC. MiXCR was run by TCRdb on the RACE reads, yielding one entry per CDR3 protein. The sample yields about 98,000 distinct CDR3 sequences, 10% to 13% seen once. Sequenced here: whole blood, sampled in connection with sensitization to the hapten diphenylcyclopropenone (DPC). The source of these receptors is a woman aged 55-70 years with alopecia areata. Some clones in this sample may be carry-over from other donors' samples.

This clonotype was seen many times. The chain employs TRBV20-1 and TRBJ1-1; the D gene is possibly TRBD1 (6 bases). Per the germline V gene, CDR1 is DFQATT and CDR2 is SNEGSKA (reference sequence). The CDR3 sequence is 12 residues long. The V and J ends lost 3 bases and 4 bases respectively, with 9 bases between them. CDR3 amino acids: CSARGGSTEAFF. The CDR3 DNA reads as TGCAGTGCTAGGGGGGGCTCCACTGAAGCTTTCTTT.

The chain recombines TRBV19 with TRBJ1-2, with D possibly TRBD1 on 6 matching bases. Between the trimmed V and J ends, which lost 5 bases and 3 bases, there was a span of 16 bases. In germline, CDR1 is LNHDA, CDR2 SQIVND (reference sequence). CDR3 size: 15 residues. CDR3: CASSASQGSYYGYTF. DNA for the CDR3: TGTGCCAGTAGTGCCAGCCAGGGGAGCTACTATGGCTACACCTTC.

This clonotype appeared many times. The V and J genes are TRBV6-5 and TRBJ2-7; D is unclear. CDR1 is MNHEY, CDR2 SVGAGI, per germline. The length of the CDR3 is 16 residues. Trimming removed 0 bases from V and 3 bases from J, with 15 bases in between. CDR3 sequence reads: CASSYSPQAVYYEQYF. CDR3 DNA: TGTGCCAGCAGTTACTCTCCCCAGGCCGTCTACTACGAGCAGTACTTC.

The table lists this clonotype with many counts. This chain links TRBV5-4 with TRBJ2-6; D is unresolved. V lost 3 bases and J lost 0, with 4 bases in between. CDR3 length: 14 amino acids. Germline lookup yields CDR1 SGHNT and CDR2 YYREEE (reference sequence). DNA of the CDR3: TGTGCCAGCAGCTCGGGCTCTGGGGCCAACGTCCTGACTTTC. As protein: CASSSGSGANVLTF.

There are a few counts of this clonotype. The chain carries TRBV7-8 and TRBJ2-1; no firm D call. Trimming removed 6 bases from V and 3 bases from J, with 12 bases in between. The CDR3 loop spans 14 amino acids. The V gene's germline CDR1 is SGHVS and CDR2 FQNEAQ. CDR3 region: CASSVMFSYNEQFF. Written as DNA, the CDR3 is TGTGCCAGCAGTGTGATGTTCAGCTACAATGAGCAGTTCTTC.